The rows below give T cell receptor beta chains drawn from one sample of a study of cytomegalovirus exposure and HLA in healthy donors. Clones were sequenced by immunoSEQ multiplex PCR, and TCRdb holds only the in-frame ones, with some missing. The sample lists roughly 160,000 clones; about 80% were seen once. The material sequenced was PBMCs. These receptors were obtained from a woman between 45 and 60 years old in good health and CMV-seronegative. Both conserved end residues are part of each CDR3. A D gene is named only where the DNA matches it firmly. Expanded clones are given a class, and other clones once, few, many or no size at all.

d_gene	v_gene	abundance	j_gene	CDR3nt	CDR3aa
.	TRBV21-1	.	TRBJ1-5	TGTGCCAGCAGCAAAGGGGAAGACAGGGATCAGCCCCAGCATTTT	CASSKGEDRDQPQHF
.	TRBV19	few	TRBJ1-1	TGTGCCAGTAGTATTGTCGGGAGCGGGGGAGAAGCTTTCTTT	CASSIVGSGGEAFF
.	TRBV7-9	once	TRBJ1-4	TGTGCCAGCAGCCAGAGCCAACAGGGAAGCAATGAAAAACTGTTTTTT	CASSQSQQGSNEKLFF
TRBD2	TRBV7-9	.	TRBJ2-1	TGTTCCAGCAGCTCTAGGCCTAGCGGGAGGGACAATGAGCAGTTCTTC	CSSSSRPSGRDNEQFF
.	TRBV11-2	.	TRBJ2-7	TGTGCCAGCAGGGTTGACAGTCCTGCCTACGAGCAGTACTTC	CASRVDSPAYEQYF
.	TRBV4-2	.	TRBJ2-1	TGTGCCAGCAGCCCGCCGGGACTTAACAATGAGCAGTTCTTC	CASSPPGLNNEQFF
TRBD2	TRBV28	.	TRBJ2-7	TGTGCCAGCAGGCTACTAGCGGGGGACCAAAGCTCCTACGAGCAGTACTTC	CASRLLAGDQSSYEQYF
TRBD2	TRBV10-3	.	TRBJ2-3	TGTGCCAGCCAGCGGGAGGGCACAGATACGCAGTATTTT	CASQREGTDTQYF
TRBD1	TRBV11-2	.	TRBJ2-5	TGTGCCAGCAGCGCTAGACGGACAGGAGGAGAGACCCAGTACTTC	CASSARRTGGETQYF
.	TRBV7-2	.	TRBJ2-3	TGTGCCAGCAGCTTAAATCTGAGCCCAGATACGCAGTATTTT	CASSLNLSPDTQYF
TRBD1	TRBV7-9	.	TRBJ2-3	TGTGCCAGCAGCTCAAAATCCTCCGGGACAGGGAGATTTGGTGGTACGCAGTATTTT	CASSSKSSGTGRFGGTQYF
.	TRBV4-3	.	TRBJ1-5	TGCGCCAGCAGCCAAGATGGGCGAATTCAGCCCCAGCATTTT	CASSQDGRIQPQHF
TRBD2	TRBV5-1	.	TRBJ2-3	TGCGCCAGCAGCTTGGCGGCTAGCGGGGTGGGCACAGATACGCAGTATTTT	CASSLAASGVGTDTQYF
TRBD1	TRBV28	.	TRBJ1-2	TGTGCCAGCAGTATCAGGGGGCCTTCTGGAAGAAACTATGGCTACACCTTC	CASSIRGPSGRNYGYTF
TRBD1	TRBV6-6	.	TRBJ2-7	TGTGCCAGCAGGCGACAGGGGGCGCTTGCATATGAGCAGTACTTC	CASRRQGALAYEQYF
TRBD1	TRBV6-5	.	TRBJ1-1	TGTGCCAGCAGTTACTCCACAGGGGCCGAAGCTTTCTTT	CASSYSTGAEAFF
TRBD1	TRBV5-1	.	TRBJ2-7	TGCGCCAGCAGCGCGACAGGGGGCTTCACCTACGAGCAGTACTTC	CASSATGGFTYEQYF
.	TRBV7-9	few	TRBJ1-1	TGTGCCAGCAGAAGGGAGGGAACGTTTTTAGCTTTCTTT	CASRREGTFLAFF
TRBD1	TRBV11-2	.	TRBJ2-6	TGTGCCAGCAGCTCAGGGGGTAGCGGGGCCAACGTCCTGACTTTC	CASSSGGSGANVLTF
.	TRBV27	.	TRBJ2-1	TGTGCCAGCAAGACGACATTTAATGAGCAGTTCTTC	CASKTTFNEQFF
.	TRBV7-9	.	TRBJ1-2	TGTGCCAGCAGCTACCGGGACTCCCACGATGGCTACACCTTC	CASSYRDSHDGYTF
TRBD2	TRBV7-2	few	TRBJ2-7	TGTGCCAGCAGCTTAGAAGGGACTAGCAAATATTGGCCCTACGAGCAGTACTTC	CASSLEGTSKYWPYEQYF